This TCR beta chain was recovered during a study of cytotoxic CD8 clonotypes in ibrutinib-treated CLL. About the study: Around 10 relapsed/refractory, around 14 treatment-naive; roughly 18 IGHV unmutated. Once patients had received a median about eleven months of treatment, range 6 to 36, response samples were obtained.

The CDR3 has 16 residues. Germline-derived CDR1 and CDR2 are SGDLS and YYNGEE. The trim removed 1 base at V and 8 bases at J, leaving 11 bases unmatched. Here immunoSEQ multiplex PCR was the method, and the copy in TCRdb shows in-frame clones only, minus some. The table shows approximately 320,000 clones, with around 66% occurring only once. Around 2 micrograms of genomic DNA (from cryopreserved PBMCs) were used for TCR beta libraries. The sample consisted of PBMCs, taken after 36 months of ibrutinib treatment. V gene TRBV9 combines with J gene TRBJ2-1, with 8 bases lining up with TRBD1. This TCR derives from a human donor with chronic lymphocytic leukemia. CDR3 DNA: TGTGCCAGCAGCGTAACAATGGGACAGGTTAACGATGAGCAGTTCTTC. Protein product: CASSVTMGQVNDEQFF.